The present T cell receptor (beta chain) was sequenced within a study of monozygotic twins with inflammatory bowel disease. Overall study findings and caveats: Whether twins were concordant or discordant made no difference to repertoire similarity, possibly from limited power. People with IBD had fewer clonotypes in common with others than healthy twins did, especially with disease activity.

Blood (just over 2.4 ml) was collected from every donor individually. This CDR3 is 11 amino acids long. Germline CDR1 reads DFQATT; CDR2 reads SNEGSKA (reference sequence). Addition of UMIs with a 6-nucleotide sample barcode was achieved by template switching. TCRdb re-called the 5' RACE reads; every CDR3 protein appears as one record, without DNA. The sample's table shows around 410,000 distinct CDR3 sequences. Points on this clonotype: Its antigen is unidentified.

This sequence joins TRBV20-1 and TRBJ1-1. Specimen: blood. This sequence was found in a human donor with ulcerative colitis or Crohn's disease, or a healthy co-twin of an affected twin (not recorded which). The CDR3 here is CSASENTEAFF.